These 4 T cell receptor beta chains were sequenced from one sample in a study of neoadjuvant nivolumab and ipilimumab in lung cancer. Sequenced by immunoSEQ multiplex PCR; TCRdb stores in-frame clones only, minus some. This sample has approximately 35,000 clones, with 92% found just once. The material sequenced was peripheral blood, taken after neoadjuvant nivolumab, alone or with ipilimumab, at or shortly before surgery. The receptors originated from an adult with non-small cell lung cancer.

V is TRBV7-7 and J is TRBJ2-3; 7 bases line up with TRBD2. From germline, CDR1 is SSHAT and CDR2 FNYEAQ (reference sequence). V trimming: 2 bases; J trimming: 4 bases; junction bases outside the gene matches: 6. The CDR3 spans 15 residues. DNA of the CDR3: TGTGCCAGCAGCTTAACCGGACTAGTTTCAGATACGCAGTATTTT. It yields the protein CASSLTGLVSDTQYF.

This sequence joins TRBV11-2 and TRBJ2-6; D remains unclear. V gave up 7 bases and J gave up 0 bases, with 13 bases separating them. The CDR3 covers 16 residues. Germline assignment: CDR1 SGHAT and CDR2 FQNNGV. The CDR3: CASTRALSSGANVLTF. The CDR3 DNA reads as TGTGCCAGCACCCGGGCCCTCAGCTCTGGGGCCAACGTCCTGACTTTC.

The chain is built from TRBV29-1 and TRBJ2-7; perhaps TRBD1 as D (6 bases). The CDR3 extends over 14 amino acids. CDR1 is SQVTM and CDR2 is ANQGSEA in the germline V gene. V lost 5 bases, J lost 0 bases, and 14 bases lay in between. CDR3 sequence: CSVRTGLSSYEQYF. CDR3 DNA: TGCAGCGTTCGCACAGGGTTAAGCTCCTACGAGCAGTACTTC.

This clone was picked up one time. The chain is built from TRBV2 and TRBJ2-1; 12 positions match TRBD2. From germline, CDR1 is SNHLY and CDR2 FYNNEI. Trimming took 7 bases from V and 5 from J; bases not matched to a gene: 6. CDR3 size: 15 residues. The CDR3 loop reads CASTLGLAGHNEQFF. In DNA, the CDR3 is TGTGCCAGCACCCTGGGACTAGCGGGTCACAATGAGCAGTTCTTC. Supplemented by reference TRBV2 and TRBJ2-1, the full variable domain reads EPEVTQTPSHQVTQMGQEVILRCVPISNHLYFYWYRQILGQKVEFLVSFYNNEISEKSEIFDDQFSVERPDGSNFTLKIRSTKLEDSAMYFCASTLGLAGHNEQFFGPGTRLTVL.